The next 4 T cell receptor beta chains were all read from a single sample in a study of OX40 agonist ivuxolimab in advanced cancers. The protocol was immunoSEQ multiplex PCR, while the TCRdb copy is restricted to in-frame clones and leaves out a portion. This sample has about 120,000 clones, with 80% to 90% found just once. The starting material was CD4+ or CD8+ T cells sorted from blood, obtained in a trial of the OX40 agonist ivuxolimab. These receptors came from an adult with an advanced solid tumor such as melanoma, head and neck, liver or kidney cancer.

V usage is TRBV6-5 and J usage is TRBJ2-1; the match to TRBD2 covers 7 bases. The germline V gene encodes CDR1 MNHEY and CDR2 SVGAGI. V lost 0 bases and J lost 8; bases outside the gene matches: 7. This CDR3 is 15 amino acids long. Written as DNA, the CDR3 is TGTGCCAGCAGTTACTCCTGGGGGGGACGAGATGAGCAGTTCTTC. As protein: CASSYSWGGRDEQFF.

The chain joins TRBV19 to TRBJ2-2, with TRBD2 matching 8 bases. Germline loops: CDR1 LNHDA, CDR2 SQIVND (reference sequence). This CDR3 contains 14 residues. V trimming: 5 bases; J trimming: 14 bases; junction bases outside the gene matches: 13. CDR3 bases: TGTGCCAGTAGTGAGGAGCGGGGGCAGAAGGGACTGTTTTTT. Its protein product is CASSEERGQKGLFF.

V gene TRBV2 combines with J gene TRBJ1-1; 8 nucleotides match TRBD1. CDR3 length: 12 residues. The germline CDR1 and CDR2 sequences are SNHLY and FYNNEI. Trimming cost V 8 bases and J 5 bases; bases outside gene matches: 4. CDR3 nucleotide sequence: TGTGCCAGCCTTCAGGGGGCGACTGAAGCTTTCTTT. Amino acids: CASLQGATEAFF.

The gene calls are TRBV4-3 and TRBJ1-5, with 9 bases lining up with TRBD1. CDR1 LGHNA and CDR2 YSLEER come from the germline V gene. The J segment lost 6 bases and the V segment lost 0 bases, leaving 3 bases of the junction unmatched. The length of the CDR3 is 15 residues. The CDR3 loop reads CASSQETGGIQPQHF. CDR3 DNA sequence: TGCGCCAGCAGCCAAGAGACAGGGGGGATTCAGCCCCAGCATTTT.